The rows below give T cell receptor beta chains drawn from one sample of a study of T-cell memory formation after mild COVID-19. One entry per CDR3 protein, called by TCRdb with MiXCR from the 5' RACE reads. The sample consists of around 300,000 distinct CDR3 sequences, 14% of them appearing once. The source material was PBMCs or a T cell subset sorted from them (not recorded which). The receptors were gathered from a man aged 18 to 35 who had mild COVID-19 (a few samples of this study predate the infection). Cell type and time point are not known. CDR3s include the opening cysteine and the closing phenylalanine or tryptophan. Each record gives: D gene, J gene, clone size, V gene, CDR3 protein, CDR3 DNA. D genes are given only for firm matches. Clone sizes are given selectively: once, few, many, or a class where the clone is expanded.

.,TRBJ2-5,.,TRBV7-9,CATRGAAETQYF,TGTGCCACGAGGGGGGCGGCGGAGACCCAGTACTTC
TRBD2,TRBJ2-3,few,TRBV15,CATSRKRLGTSGTDTQYF,TGTGCCACCAGCAGGAAAAGGCTAGGGACTAGTGGCACAGATACGCAGTATTTT
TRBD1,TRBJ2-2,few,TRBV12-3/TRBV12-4,CASSSGTGDTGELFF,TGTGCCAGCAGTTCCGGGACAGGGGACACCGGGGAGCTGTTTTTT
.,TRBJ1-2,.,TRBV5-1,CASSPGVATPEGYGYTF,TGCGCCAGCAGCCCCGGGGTGGCGACCCCAGAGGGCTATGGCTACACCTTC
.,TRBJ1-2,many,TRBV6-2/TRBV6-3,CASSFSSYGYTF,TGTGCCAGCAGTTTCAGTTCCTATGGCTACACCTTC
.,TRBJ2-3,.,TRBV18,CASTPQGGTDTQYF,TGTGCCAGCACCCCTCAGGGGGGAACAGATACGCAGTATTTT
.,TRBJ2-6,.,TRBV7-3,CASSFGGTAGANVLTF,TGTGCCAGCAGCTTTGGGGGCACGGCTGGGGCCAACGTCCTGACTTTC
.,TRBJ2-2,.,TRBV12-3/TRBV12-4,CASSPPSRGPSGSNTGELFF,TGTGCCAGCAGTCCTCCCTCACGGGGGCCATCTGGGTCGAACACCGGGGAGCTGTTTTTT
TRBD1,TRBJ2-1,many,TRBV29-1,CSVEAGGNEQFF,TGCAGCGTTGAAGCAGGGGGCAATGAGCAGTTCTTC
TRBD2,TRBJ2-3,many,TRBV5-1,CASSLGGTSPDTQYF,TGCGCCAGCAGCTTGGGCGGGACTAGCCCAGATACGCAGTATTTT
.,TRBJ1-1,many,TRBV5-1,CASSFQGNTEAFF,TGTGCCAGCAGCTTTCAGGGGAACACTGAAGCTTTCTTT
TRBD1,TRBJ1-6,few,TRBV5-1,CASSRTGVGSPLHF,TGCGCCAGCAGCCGAACAGGGGTAGGATCACCCCTCCACTTT
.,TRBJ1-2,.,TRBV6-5,CASRDGGGGGYGYTF,TGTGCCAGCAGGGATGGAGGGGGTGGAGGCTATGGCTACACCTTC
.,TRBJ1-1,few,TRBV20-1,CSARDPLGNTEAFF,TGCAGTGCTAGAGATCCTCTCGGGAACACTGAAGCTTTCTTT
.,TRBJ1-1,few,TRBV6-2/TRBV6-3,CASSSSGDNTEAFF,TGTGCCAGCAGTAGTTCAGGGGACAACACTGAAGCTTTCTTT
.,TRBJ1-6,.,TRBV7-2,CASSLIKPPNSPLHF,TGTGCCAGCAGCTTAATCAAACCCCCCAATTCACCCCTCCACTTT
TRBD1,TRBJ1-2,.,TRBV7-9,CASSTLYGQGAFGYTF,TGTGCCAGCAGTACACTTTATGGACAGGGGGCATTTGGCTACACCTTC
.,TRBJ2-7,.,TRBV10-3,CAISDTDTYEQYF,TGTGCCATCAGTGACACGGACACCTACGAGCAGTACTTC
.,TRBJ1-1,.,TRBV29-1,CSVDSPGRSTEAFF,TGCAGCGTTGATTCGCCAGGGAGGTCGACTGAAGCTTTCTTT
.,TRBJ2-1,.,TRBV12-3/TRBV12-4,CASSARVTYNEQFF,TGTGCCAGCAGTGCCAGGGTAACCTACAATGAGCAGTTCTTC
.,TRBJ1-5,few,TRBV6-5,CASSYSGQTNQPQHF,TGTGCCAGCAGTTACTCAGGACAGACCAATCAGCCCCAGCATTTT
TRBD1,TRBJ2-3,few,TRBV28,CASSGPGQGFDTQYF,TGTGCCAGCAGTGGGCCGGGACAGGGATTTGATACGCAGTATTTT
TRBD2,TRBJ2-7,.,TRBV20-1,CSAKRGEAYEQYF,TGCAGTGCTAAGCGGGGGGAAGCCTACGAGCAGTACTTC
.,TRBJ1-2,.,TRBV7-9,CASSLGSGNYGYTF,TGTGCCAGCAGCTTAGGTTCAGGGAACTATGGCTACACCTTC
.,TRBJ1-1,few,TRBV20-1,CSARGGGTEAFF,TGCAGTGCTAGAGGGGGGGGGACTGAAGCTTTCTTT
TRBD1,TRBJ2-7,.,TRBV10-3,CAITRDRAEQYF,TGTGCCATCACCAGAGACAGGGCCGAGCAGTACTTC
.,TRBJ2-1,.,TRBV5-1,CASSPPFYNEQFF,TGCGCCAGCAGCCCCCCGTTCTACAATGAGCAGTTCTTC
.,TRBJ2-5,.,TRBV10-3,CAISGRGDQETQYF,TGTGCCATCAGTGGGCGAGGGGACCAAGAGACCCAGTACTTC
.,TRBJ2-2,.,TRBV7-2,CASSQAVVTGELFF,TGTGCCAGCAGCCAAGCTGTGGTCACCGGGGAGCTGTTTTTT
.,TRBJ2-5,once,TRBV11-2,CASSLLGVSSETQYF,TGTGCCAGCAGCTTGTTGGGCGTTAGCTCGGAGACCCAGTACTTC
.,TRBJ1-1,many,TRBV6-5,CASSYASYWEAFF,TGTGCCAGCAGTTACGCGTCATATTGGGAAGCTTTCTTT
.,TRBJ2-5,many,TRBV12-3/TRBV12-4,CASSFSDQETQYF,TGTGCCAGCAGTTTCAGTGACCAAGAGACCCAGTACTTC
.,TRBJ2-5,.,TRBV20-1,CSAKGGPGKTQYF,TGCAGTGCTAAAGGGGGGCCGGGGAAGACCCAGTACTTC